The present TCR beta chain was sequenced within a study of T cell responses to AZD1222 COVID-19 vaccine. Sequenced by immunoSEQ multiplex PCR; TCRdb stores in-frame clones only, minus some. The repertoire holds around 100,000 clones, with 85% to 90% as singletons. CDR3 size: 13 residues. CDR1 and CDR2 from the germline V gene are MNHEY and SMNVEV (reference sequence). The V and J ends lost 0 bases and 5 bases respectively, with 7 bases between them. This sample comprised peripheral blood, obtained on day 0 of AZD1222 vaccination. The sequence came from an adult in good health. The chain carries TRBV27 and TRBJ1-1; D call uncertain. This CDR3 reads CASSLSPPTEAFF. For the CDR3, the DNA is TGTGCCAGCAGTTTATCCCCACCTACTGAAGCTTTCTTT.